The text below deals with one T cell receptor (beta chain). Its target is not known. The record originates from a study of OX40 agonist ivuxolimab in advanced cancers. Regarding the study as a whole: Average numbers of expanded clones were greater in CD8+ T cells than in CD4+. Part of the nonresponder group also had normalized T-cell clonal expansion that was low.

Germline CDR1 reads SNHLY; CDR2 reads FYNNEI. CDR3 size: 14 residues. Trimming took 6 bases from V and 4 from J, leaving 16 bases between them. Clones were sequenced by immunoSEQ multiplex PCR, and TCRdb holds only the in-frame ones, with some missing. The sample has roughly 77,000 clones, approximately 80% seen once. The sequence derives from an adult with an advanced solid tumor such as melanoma, head and neck, liver or kidney cancer. The specimen comprised CD4+ or CD8+ T cells sorted from blood, sampled in a trial of the OX40 agonist ivuxolimab. The chain has TRBV2 and TRBJ2-7; the D call may be TRBD1 or TRBD2 (5 bases each). Here the CDR3 DNA reads TGTGCCAGCAGACAGGAGGAGTACTTTTACGAGCAGTACTTC. Protein: CASRQEEYFYEQYF.